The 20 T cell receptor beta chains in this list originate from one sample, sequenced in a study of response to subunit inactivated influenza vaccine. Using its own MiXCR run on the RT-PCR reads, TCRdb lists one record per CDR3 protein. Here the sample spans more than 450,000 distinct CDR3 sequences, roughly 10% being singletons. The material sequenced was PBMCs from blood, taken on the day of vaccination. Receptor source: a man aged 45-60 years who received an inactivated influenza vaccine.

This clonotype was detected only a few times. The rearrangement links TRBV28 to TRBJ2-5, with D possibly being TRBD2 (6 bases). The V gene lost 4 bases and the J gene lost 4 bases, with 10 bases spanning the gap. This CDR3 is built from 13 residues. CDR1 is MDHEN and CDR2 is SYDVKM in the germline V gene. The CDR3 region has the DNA TGTGCCAGCAGTTCGGAGGGTGGAGAGACCCAGTACTTC. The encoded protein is CASSSEGGETQYF.

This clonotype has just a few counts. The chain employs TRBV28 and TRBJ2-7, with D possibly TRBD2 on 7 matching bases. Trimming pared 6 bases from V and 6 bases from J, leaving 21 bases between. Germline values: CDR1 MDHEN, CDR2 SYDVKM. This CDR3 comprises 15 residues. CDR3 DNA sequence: TGTGCCAGCAGCCGAAACTTGGGGGGGCTGGTCGAGCAGTACTTC. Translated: CASSRNLGGLVEQYF.

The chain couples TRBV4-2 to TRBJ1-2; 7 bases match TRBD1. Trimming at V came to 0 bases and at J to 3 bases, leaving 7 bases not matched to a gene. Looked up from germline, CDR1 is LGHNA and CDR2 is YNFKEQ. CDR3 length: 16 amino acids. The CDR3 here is CASSQDHPGGDYGYTF. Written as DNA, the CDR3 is TGTGCCAGCAGCCAAGATCACCCAGGGGGAGACTATGGCTACACCTTC.

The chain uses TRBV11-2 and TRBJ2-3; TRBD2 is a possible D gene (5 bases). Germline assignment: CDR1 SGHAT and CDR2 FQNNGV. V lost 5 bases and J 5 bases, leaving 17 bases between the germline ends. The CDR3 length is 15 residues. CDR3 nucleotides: TGTGCCAGCAGCCGCCGGACTCATGGGGAAGATACGCAGTATTTT. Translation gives CASSRRTHGEDTQYF.

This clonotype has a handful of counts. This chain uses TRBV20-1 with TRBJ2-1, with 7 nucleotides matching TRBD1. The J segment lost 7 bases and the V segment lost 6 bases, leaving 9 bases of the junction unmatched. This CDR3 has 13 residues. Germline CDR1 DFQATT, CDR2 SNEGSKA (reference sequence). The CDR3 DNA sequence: TGCAGTGCCTCCGGGACAGAGGGGAATGAGCAGTTCTTC. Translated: CSASGTEGNEQFF.

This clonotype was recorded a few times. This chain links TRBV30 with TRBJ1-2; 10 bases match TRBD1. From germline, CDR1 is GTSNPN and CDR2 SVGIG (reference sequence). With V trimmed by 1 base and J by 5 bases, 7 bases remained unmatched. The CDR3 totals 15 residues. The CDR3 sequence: CAWSAGDRGFYGYTF. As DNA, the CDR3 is TGTGCCTGGAGTGCCGGGGACAGGGGATTTTATGGCTACACCTTC.

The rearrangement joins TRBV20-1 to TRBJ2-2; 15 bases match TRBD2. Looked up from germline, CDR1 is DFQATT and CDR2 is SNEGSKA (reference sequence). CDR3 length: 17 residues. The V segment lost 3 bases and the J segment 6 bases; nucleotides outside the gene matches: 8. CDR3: CSARPGLAGGPAGELFF. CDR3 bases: TGCAGTGCTAGGCCCGGACTAGCGGGGGGGCCCGCCGGGGAGCTGTTTTTT.

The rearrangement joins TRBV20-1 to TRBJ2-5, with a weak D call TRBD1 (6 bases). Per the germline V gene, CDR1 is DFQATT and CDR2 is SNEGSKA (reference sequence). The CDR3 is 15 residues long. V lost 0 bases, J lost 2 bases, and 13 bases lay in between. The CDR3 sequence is CSARDVGATQETQYF. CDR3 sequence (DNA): TGCAGTGCTAGAGATGTGGGGGCAACACAAGAGACCCAGTACTTC.

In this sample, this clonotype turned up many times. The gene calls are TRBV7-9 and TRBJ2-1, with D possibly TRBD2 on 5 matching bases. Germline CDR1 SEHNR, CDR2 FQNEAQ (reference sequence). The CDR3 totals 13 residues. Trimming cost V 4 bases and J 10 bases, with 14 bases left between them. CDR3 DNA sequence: TGTGCCAGCAGCTCCGAGGGAGTTTCAGAGCAGTTCTTC. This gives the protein CASSSEGVSEQFF. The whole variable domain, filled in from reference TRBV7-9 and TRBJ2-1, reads DTGVSQNPRHKITKRGQNVTFRCDPISEHNRLYWYRQTLGQGPEFLTYFQNEAQLEKSRLLSDRFSAERPKGSFSTLEIQRTEQGDSAMYLCASSSEGVSEQFFGPGTRLTVL.

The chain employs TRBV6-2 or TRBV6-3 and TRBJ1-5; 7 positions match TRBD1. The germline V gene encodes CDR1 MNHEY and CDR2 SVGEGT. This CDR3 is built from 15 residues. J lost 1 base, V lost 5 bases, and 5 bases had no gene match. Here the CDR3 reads CASSRRTGSNQPQHF. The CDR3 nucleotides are TGTGCCAGCAGTCGAAGGACAGGCAGCAATCAGCCCCAGCATTTT.

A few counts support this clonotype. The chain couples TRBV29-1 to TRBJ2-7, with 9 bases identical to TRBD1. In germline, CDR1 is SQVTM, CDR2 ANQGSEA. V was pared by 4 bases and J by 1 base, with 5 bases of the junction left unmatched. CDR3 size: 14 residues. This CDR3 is CSVAPDRGSYEQYF. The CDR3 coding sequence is TGCAGCGTTGCCCCGGACAGGGGTTCCTACGAGCAGTACTTC.

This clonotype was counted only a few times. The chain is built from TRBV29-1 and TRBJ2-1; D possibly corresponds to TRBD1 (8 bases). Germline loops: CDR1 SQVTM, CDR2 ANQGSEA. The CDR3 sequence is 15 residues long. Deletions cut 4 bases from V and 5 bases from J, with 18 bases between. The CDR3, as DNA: TGCAGCGTTGCGATAAACAGGGGGGGGAACAATGAGCAGTTCTTC. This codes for CSVAINRGGNNEQFF.

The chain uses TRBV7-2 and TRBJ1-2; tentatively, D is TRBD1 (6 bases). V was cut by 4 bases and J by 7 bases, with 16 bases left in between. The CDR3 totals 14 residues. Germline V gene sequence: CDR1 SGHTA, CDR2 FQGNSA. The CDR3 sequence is CASSSPGDWGGYTF. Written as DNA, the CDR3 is TGTGCCAGCAGCTCACCAGGGGATTGGGGTGGCTACACCTTC.

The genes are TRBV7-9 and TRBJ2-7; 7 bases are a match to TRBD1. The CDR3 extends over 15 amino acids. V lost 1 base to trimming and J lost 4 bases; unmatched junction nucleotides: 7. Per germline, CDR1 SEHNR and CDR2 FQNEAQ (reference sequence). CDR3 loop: CASSLVPGGAYEQYF. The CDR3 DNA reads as TGTGCCAGCAGCTTAGTTCCAGGGGGAGCTTACGAGCAGTACTTC.

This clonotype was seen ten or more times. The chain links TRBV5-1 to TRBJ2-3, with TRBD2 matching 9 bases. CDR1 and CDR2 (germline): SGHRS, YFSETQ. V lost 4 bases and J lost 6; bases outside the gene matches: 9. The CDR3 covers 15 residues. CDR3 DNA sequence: TGCGCCAGCAGCCTGAGCGGGAGGCACAAGGATACGCAGTATTTT. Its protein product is CASSLSGRHKDTQYF.

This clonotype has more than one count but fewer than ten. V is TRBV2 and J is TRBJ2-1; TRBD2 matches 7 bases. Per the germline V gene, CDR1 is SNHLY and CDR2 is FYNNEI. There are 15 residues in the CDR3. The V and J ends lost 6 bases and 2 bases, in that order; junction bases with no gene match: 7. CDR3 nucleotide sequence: TGTGCCAGCAGAGCCTACGGGACTACCTACAATGAGCAGTTCTTC. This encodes CASRAYGTTYNEQFF.

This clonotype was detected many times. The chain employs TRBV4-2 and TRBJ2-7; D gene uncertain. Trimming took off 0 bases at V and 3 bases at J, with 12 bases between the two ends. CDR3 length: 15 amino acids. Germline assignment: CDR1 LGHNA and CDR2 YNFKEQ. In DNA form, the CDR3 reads TGTGCCAGCAGCCAAGAAACCCGCTCGAGCTACGAGCAGTACTTC. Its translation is CASSQETRSSYEQYF.

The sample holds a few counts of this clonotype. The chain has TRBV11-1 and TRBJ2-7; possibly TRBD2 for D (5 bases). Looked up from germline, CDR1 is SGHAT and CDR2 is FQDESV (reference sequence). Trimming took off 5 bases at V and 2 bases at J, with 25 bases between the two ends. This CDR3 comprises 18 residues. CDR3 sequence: CASSRPASAGLATYEQYF. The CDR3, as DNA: TGTGCCAGCAGCCGGCCAGCCTCTGCGGGCCTGGCGACCTACGAGCAGTACTTC.

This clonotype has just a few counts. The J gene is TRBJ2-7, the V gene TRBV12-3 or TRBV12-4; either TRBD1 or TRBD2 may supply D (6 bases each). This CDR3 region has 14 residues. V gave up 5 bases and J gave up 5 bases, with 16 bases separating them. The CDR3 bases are TGTGCCAGCAGTCCAGAGGGGGGCCCCCACGAGCAGTACTTC. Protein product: CASSPEGGPHEQYF.

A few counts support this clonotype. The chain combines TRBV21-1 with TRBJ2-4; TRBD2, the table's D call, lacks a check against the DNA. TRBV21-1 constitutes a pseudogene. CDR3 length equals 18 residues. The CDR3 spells CASSYNPLGRGRKNIQYF. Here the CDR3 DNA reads TGTGCCAGCAGCTACAATCCGCTAGGCAGGGGAAGAAAAAACATTCAGTACTTC.